This T cell receptor (beta chain) is from a study of shared clonotypes between healthy human individuals. V trimming: 2 bases; J trimming: 3 bases; junction bases outside the gene matches: 2. CDR1 is SGHVS, CDR2 FQNEAQ, per germline. The length of the CDR3 is 14 residues. The repertoire was sequenced with immunoSEQ multiplex PCR; TCRdb's copy has only in-frame clones and lacks some. The sample lists more than 1,200,000 clones; approximately 98.5% were seen once. The chain links TRBV7-8 to TRBJ2-7, with 9 bases matching TRBD2. Sequencing used naive CD4+ T cells sorted from blood. The subset is: CD45RA+ positively selected. The receptor was isolated from a man aged 30-40 years in good health. The CDR3 DNA follows: TGTGCCAGCAGCTTACTAGCGGGGTACTACGAGCAGTACTTC. Residues: CASSLLAGYYEQYF.